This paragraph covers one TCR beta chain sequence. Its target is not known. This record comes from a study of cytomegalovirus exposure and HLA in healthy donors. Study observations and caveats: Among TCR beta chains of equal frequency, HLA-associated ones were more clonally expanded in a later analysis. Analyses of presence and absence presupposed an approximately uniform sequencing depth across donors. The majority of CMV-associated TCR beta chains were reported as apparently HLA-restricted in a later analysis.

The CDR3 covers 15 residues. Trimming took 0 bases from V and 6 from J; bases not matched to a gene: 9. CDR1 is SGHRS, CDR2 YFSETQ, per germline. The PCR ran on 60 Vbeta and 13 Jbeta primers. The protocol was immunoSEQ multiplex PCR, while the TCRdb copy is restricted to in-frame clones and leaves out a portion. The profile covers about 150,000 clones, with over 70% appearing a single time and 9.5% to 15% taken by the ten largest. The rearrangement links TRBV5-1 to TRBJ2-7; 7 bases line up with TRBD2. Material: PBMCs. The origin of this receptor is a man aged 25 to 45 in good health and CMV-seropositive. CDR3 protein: CASSLVDGRLGEQYF. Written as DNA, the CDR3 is TGCGCCAGCAGCTTGGTGGACGGGAGGCTCGGCGAGCAGTACTTC.